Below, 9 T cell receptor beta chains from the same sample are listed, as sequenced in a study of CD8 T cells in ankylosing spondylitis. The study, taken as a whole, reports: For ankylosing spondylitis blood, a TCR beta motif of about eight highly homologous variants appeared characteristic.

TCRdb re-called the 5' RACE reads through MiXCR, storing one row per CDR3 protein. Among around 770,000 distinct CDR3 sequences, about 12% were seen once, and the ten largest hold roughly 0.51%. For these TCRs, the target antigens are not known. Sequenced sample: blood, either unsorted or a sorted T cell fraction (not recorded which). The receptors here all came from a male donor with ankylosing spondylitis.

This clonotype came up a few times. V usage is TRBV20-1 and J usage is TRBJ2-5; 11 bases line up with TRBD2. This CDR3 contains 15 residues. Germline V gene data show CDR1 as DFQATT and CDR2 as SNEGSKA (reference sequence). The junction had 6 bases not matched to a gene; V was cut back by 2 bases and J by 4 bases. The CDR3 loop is CSARLAGGRGETQYF. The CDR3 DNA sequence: TGCAGTGCTAGACTAGCGGGAGGTCGGGGAGAGACCCAGTACTTC.

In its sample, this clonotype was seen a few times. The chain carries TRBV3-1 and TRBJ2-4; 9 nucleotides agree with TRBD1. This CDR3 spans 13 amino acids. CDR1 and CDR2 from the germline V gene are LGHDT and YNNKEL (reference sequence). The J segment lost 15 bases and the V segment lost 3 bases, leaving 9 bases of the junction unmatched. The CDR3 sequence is CASSQGGTGKGYF. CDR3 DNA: TGTGCCAGCAGCCAGGGCGGGACAGGGAAAGGGTACTTC.

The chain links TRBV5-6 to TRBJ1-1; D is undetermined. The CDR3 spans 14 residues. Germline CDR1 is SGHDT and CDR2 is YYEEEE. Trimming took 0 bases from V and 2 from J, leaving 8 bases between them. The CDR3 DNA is TGTGCCAGCAGCTTGGTGCCCTACAACACTGAAGCTTTCTTT. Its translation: CASSLVPYNTEAFF.

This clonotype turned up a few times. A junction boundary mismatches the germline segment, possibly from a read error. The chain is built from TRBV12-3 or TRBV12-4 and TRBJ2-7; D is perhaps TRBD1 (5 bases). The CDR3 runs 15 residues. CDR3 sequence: CASSLFGRGSSEQYF. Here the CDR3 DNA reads TGTGCCAGCAGTTTGTTTGGAAGGGGTTCCTCCGAGCAGTACTTC.

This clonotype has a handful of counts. The CDR3 spells CASSHTGDSNEQFF. For the CDR3, the DNA is TGTGCCAGCAGTCACACGGGCGATAGCAATGAGCAGTTCTTC. The J gene is TRBJ2-1, the V gene TRBV6-5; the D is unclear. The CDR3 spans 14 residues. From germline, CDR1 is MNHEY and CDR2 SVGAGI. V lost 5 bases to trimming and J lost 6 bases, with 14 bases between them.

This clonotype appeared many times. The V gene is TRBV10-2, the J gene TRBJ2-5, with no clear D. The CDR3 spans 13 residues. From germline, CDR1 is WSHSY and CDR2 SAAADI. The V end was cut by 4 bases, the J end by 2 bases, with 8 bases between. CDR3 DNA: TGCGCCAGCAGTGTTCTGGAGCAAGAGACCCAGTACTTC. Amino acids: CASSVLEQETQYF.

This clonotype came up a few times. This CDR3 reads CASSQEGEQPQHF. CDR3 coding DNA: TGCGCCAGCAGCCAAGAAGGAGAGCAGCCCCAGCATTTT. The chain uses TRBV4-1 and TRBJ1-5, with D hard to call. CDR1 is MGHRA and CDR2 is YSYEKL in the germline V gene. This CDR3 has 13 residues. V was trimmed by 0 bases and J by 7 bases, leaving 7 bases between them.

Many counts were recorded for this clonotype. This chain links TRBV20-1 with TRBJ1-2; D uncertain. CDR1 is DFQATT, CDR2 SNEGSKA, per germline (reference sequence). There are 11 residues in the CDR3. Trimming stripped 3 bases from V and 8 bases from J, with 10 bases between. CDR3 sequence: CSARETKGYTF. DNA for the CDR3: TGCAGTGCTAGGGAGACAAAGGGCTACACCTTC.

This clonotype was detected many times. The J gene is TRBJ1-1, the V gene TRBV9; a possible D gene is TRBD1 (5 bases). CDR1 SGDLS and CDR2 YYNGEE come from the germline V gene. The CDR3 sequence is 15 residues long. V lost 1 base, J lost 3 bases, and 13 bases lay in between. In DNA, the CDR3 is TGTGCCAGCAGCGTAAGGGGAACGCCGGACACTGAAGCTTTCTTT. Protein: CASSVRGTPDTEAFF.